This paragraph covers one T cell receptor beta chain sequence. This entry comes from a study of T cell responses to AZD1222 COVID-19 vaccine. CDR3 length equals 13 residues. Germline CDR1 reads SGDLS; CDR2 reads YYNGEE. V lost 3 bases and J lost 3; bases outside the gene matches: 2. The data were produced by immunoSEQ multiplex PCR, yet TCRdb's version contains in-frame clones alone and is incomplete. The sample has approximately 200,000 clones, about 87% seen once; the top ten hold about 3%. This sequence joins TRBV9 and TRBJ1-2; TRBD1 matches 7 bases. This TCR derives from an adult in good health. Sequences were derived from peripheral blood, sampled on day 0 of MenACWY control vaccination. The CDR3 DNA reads TGTGCCAGCAGCGGAACAGGGGACTATGGCTACACCTTC. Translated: CASSGTGDYGYTF.